This T cell receptor beta chain was obtained from a study of vaccination and CD4 T cells after COVID-19. Study-wide background: There were six male and four female convalescents, and two of them were Hispanic. Post-COVID draws followed diagnosis by a median about 100 days (range 35 to 161).

The study's findings and limits: When vaccine-specific clones from convalescent patients were examined, 304 of 307 were spike mono-reactive. There were relatively few convalescent patients studied, and there were no early post-infection timepoints.

V lost 2 bases to trimming and J lost 0 bases, with 11 bases between them. This CDR3 has 15 amino acids. In germline, CDR1 is MNHEY, CDR2 SVGAGI. The time point here: late sampling 161 to 241 days after vaccination in a few convalescent patients. From the PCR reads, TCRdb called clonotypes with MiXCR, one entry per CDR3 protein. In the table there are about 33,000 distinct CDR3 sequences, 36% of which are singletons. Points on this clonotype: What it binds is not known.

The clonotype originates from a human donor who had recovered from COVID-19. Here the sequenced sample was CD4+ T cells from blood, taken about 7 months after SARS-CoV-2 vaccination. The chain combines TRBV6-5 with TRBJ2-7; weak D call: TRBD2 (6 bases). The CDR3 is CASSYGGSGSYEQYF. CDR3 bases: TGTGCCAGCAGTTACGGGGGGAGCGGCTCCTACGAGCAGTACTTC.